Below are 27 T cell receptor beta chains sequenced from a single sample in a study of cytomegalovirus exposure and HLA in healthy donors (dated by TCRdb to the late 2010s). Library preparation used the immunoSEQ multiplex PCR assay. This immuneACCESS table, as held by TCRdb, lists in-frame sequences with V and J called but not all clones. Of the missing ones, under half trace to an unresolved V gene in checked studies; the others have no known cause. This sample gives tens of thousands of clones in total; roughly nine tenths of them show up just once. Of the sample, around 1.4% falls within the top ten clones. The sequenced sample was PBMCs. The receptors shown here come from a man aged 18 to 29 in good health and CMV-seronegative.

The chain carries TRBV6-1 and TRBJ1-2, with TRBD1 as a possible D gene (6 bases). CDR1 is MNHNS, CDR2 SASEGT, per germline. V lost 2 bases, J lost 4 bases, and 17 bases lay in between. The CDR3 has 16 amino acids. CDR3 DNA sequence: TGTGCCAGCAGTGAATATACTGGGGGCGCGATCTATGGCTACACCTTC. Translation gives CASSEYTGGAIYGYTF.

The rearrangement uses TRBV27 and TRBJ2-1; D not certain. Trimming pared 4 bases from V and 4 bases from J, leaving 11 bases between. Germline loops: CDR1 MNHEY, CDR2 SMNVEV (reference sequence). The CDR3 length is 14 residues. The CDR3 spells CASSSPGLYNEQFF. The CDR3 DNA follows: TGTGCCAGCAGTTCCCCCGGTTTGTACAATGAGCAGTTCTTC.

CDR3 DNA: TGTGCCGGACGACAGGGAAGAAATCAGCCCCAGCATTTT. It yields the protein CAGRQGRNQPQHF. This chain connects TRBV6-6 to TRBJ1-5; 7 bases line up with TRBD1. The CDR3 loop spans 13 amino acids. V dropped 11 bases and J dropped 4; count of bases not matched to a gene: 8. CDR1 is MNHNY and CDR2 is SVGAGI in the germline V gene (reference sequence).

The chain uses TRBV10-3 and TRBJ2-7; perhaps TRBD2 as D (7 bases). The CDR3 loop spans 13 amino acids. V lost 9 bases, J lost 6 bases, and 18 bases lay in between. Per germline, CDR1 ENHRY and CDR2 SYGVKD. CDR3: CAIQGGGRSEQYF. The CDR3 nucleotides read TGTGCCATACAGGGCGGCGGGAGATCCGAGCAGTACTTC.

Only one count was recorded for this clone. The V call is TRBV28, the J call TRBJ2-7; TRBD1 matches 9 bases. V shed 4 bases, J shed 7 bases, and the junction held 5 bases outside the gene matches. The CDR3 has 13 amino acids. Germline values: CDR1 MDHEN, CDR2 SYDVKM. As DNA, the CDR3 is TGTGCCAGCAGTTCGGGACAGGGATATGAGCAGTACTTC. Translation gives CASSSGQGYEQYF.

The table lists this clone with a count of one. The chain recombines TRBV28 with TRBJ1-4; 8 bases map to TRBD1. The CDR3 has 16 residues. The V gene's germline CDR1 is MDHEN and CDR2 SYDVKM. After removal of 7 bases from V and 8 bases from J, the junction contained 15 bases not matched to a gene. CDR3 nucleotides: TGTGCCAGCAAAGTAACTGCAGGGGGCGCAGGAGAAAAACTGTTTTTT. It specifies CASKVTAGGAGEKLFF.

The chain links TRBV27 to TRBJ2-6, with TRBD2 as a possible D gene (5 bases). The CDR3 has 14 residues. Trimming took 5 bases from V and 8 from J, leaving 13 bases between them. Germline V gives CDR1 MNHEY, CDR2 SMNVEV (reference sequence). The CDR3 here is CASSPLTGSNVLTF. DNA for the CDR3: TGTGCCAGCAGTCCCCTTACGGGGTCCAACGTCCTGACTTTC.

This rearrangement joins TRBV5-4 to TRBJ2-3, with 7 positions matching TRBD1. With V trimmed by 2 bases and J by 1 base, 10 bases remained unmatched. CDR1 is SGHNT, CDR2 YYREEE, per germline (reference sequence). CDR3 length equals 17 residues. The CDR3 is CASSFPPRTGRTDTQYF. CDR3 coding DNA: TGTGCCAGCAGCTTCCCGCCCCGGACAGGACGCACAGATACGCAGTATTTT.

There are a few counts of this clone. CDR3 nucleotides: TGTGCCAGCAGTTTACGGGGGGCTTGGGGCAATCAGCCCCAGCATTTT. Residues: CASSLRGAWGNQPQHF. This chain joins TRBV28 and TRBJ1-5; the D gene is possibly TRBD1 (6 bases). The CDR3 spans 16 residues. The germline gives CDR1 MDHEN, CDR2 SYDVKM. The V and J ends lost 2 bases and 2 bases respectively, with 13 bases between them.

The chain employs TRBV5-1 and TRBJ1-5; no clear D gene. Trimming took 7 bases from V and 0 from J, leaving 14 bases between them. The CDR3 consists of 15 residues. Germline V gene sequence: CDR1 SGHRS, CDR2 YFSETQ. DNA for the CDR3: TGCGCCAGCCATATTGACGGGATTAGCAATCAGCCCCAGCATTTT. Encoded protein: CASHIDGISNQPQHF.

The chain combines TRBV6-1 with TRBJ2-7, with 8 bases lining up with TRBD2. V shed 6 bases and J 5 bases; nucleotides not matched to a gene: 12. The CDR3 spans 15 residues. Germline V lookup: CDR1 MNHNS, CDR2 SASEGT. CDR3 protein: CASSQMGGRPNEQYF. CDR3 coding DNA: TGTGCCAGCAGCCAGATGGGCGGGAGGCCCAACGAGCAGTACTTC.

The chain combines TRBV30 with TRBJ2-7, with a weak D call TRBD2 (6 bases). Trimming stripped 0 bases from V and 3 bases from J, with 9 bases between. Germline V gene lookup returns CDR1 GTSNPN and CDR2 SVGIG (reference sequence). This CDR3 is 13 amino acids long. The DNA of the CDR3 is TGTGCCTGGAGTGTACTCGGGGGCTACGAGCAGTACTTC. Its protein product is CAWSVLGGYEQYF. Full variable domain (missing parts from reference TRBV30 and TRBJ2-7): SQTIHQWPATLVQPVGSPLSLECTVEGTSNPNLYWYRQAAGRGLQLLFYSVGIGQISSEVPQNLSASRPQDRQFILSSKKLLLSDSGFYLCAWSVLGGYEQYFGPGTRLTVT.

This CDR3 is CASSPTIPRADSYEQYF. The CDR3 coding sequence is TGTGCCAGCTCACCGACCATTCCGAGGGCAGACTCCTACGAGCAGTACTTC. J is TRBJ2-7 and V is TRBV18; the D gene is possibly TRBD2 (5 bases). V lost 3 bases, J lost 0 bases, and 18 bases lay in between. Germline CDR1 is KGHSH and CDR2 is LQKENI. The CDR3 spans 17 residues.

Only one count was recorded for this clone. J is TRBJ2-7 and V is TRBV7-8, with 9 bases that match TRBD2. The CDR3 is made up of 15 amino acids. V lost 5 bases to trimming and J lost 7 bases; unmatched junction nucleotides: 12. Germline V gives CDR1 SGHVS, CDR2 FQNEAQ. CDR3 nucleotide sequence: TGTGCCAGCAGCCCCGATAGCGGGAGCCCGAGGGAGCAGTACTTC. Protein sequence: CASSPDSGSPREQYF.

The chain recombines TRBV5-1 with TRBJ2-1; D might be TRBD1 (7 bases). Germline CDR1 and CDR2: SGHRS and YFSETQ. The length of the CDR3 is 14 residues. Trimming took off 1 base at V and 6 bases at J, with 11 bases between the two ends. CDR3 sequence: CASSLMQGGNEQFF. In nucleotides, the CDR3 is TGCGCCAGCAGCTTGATGCAGGGGGGCAATGAGCAGTTCTTC.

The V call is TRBV5-8, the J call TRBJ2-4; 9 nucleotides line up with TRBD1. The CDR3 has 15 amino acids. From germline, CDR1 is SGHTS and CDR2 YDEGEE. V was pared by 0 bases and J by 7 bases, with 5 bases of the junction left unmatched. CDR3 sequence: CASSLDRGLRNIQYF. CDR3 bases: TGTGCCAGCAGCTTGGACAGGGGGCTGCGTAACATTCAGTACTTC.

J is TRBJ1-2 and V is TRBV13; D gene uncertain. The germline gives CDR1 PRHDT, CDR2 FYEKMQ (reference sequence). V gave up 5 bases and J gave up 3 bases, with 16 bases separating them. The length of the CDR3 is 15 residues. The CDR3 coding sequence is TGTGCCAGCAGCACCCCGACGGGTTCCGACTATGGCTACACCTTC. It encodes CASSTPTGSDYGYTF.

The CDR3, as DNA: TGTGCCAGCAGCGTGGCAGGGTTAAGCAATCAGCCCCAGCATTTT. It encodes CASSVAGLSNQPQHF. The chain is built from TRBV9 and TRBJ1-5, with D perhaps matching TRBD1 (5 bases). The V and J ends lost 2 bases and 1 base respectively, with 10 bases between them. The CDR3 runs 15 residues. Germline CDR1 reads SGDLS; CDR2 reads YYNGEE. The full variable domain, completed using reference TRBV9 and TRBJ1-5, is DSGVTQTPKHLITATGQRVTLRCSPRSGDLSVYWYQQSLDQGLQFLIQYYNGEERAKGNILERFSAQQFPDLHSELNLSSLELGDSALYFCASSVAGLSNQPQHFGDGTRLSIL.

The chain couples TRBV10-3 to TRBJ2-3; 8 nucleotides line up with TRBD2. This CDR3 spans 15 amino acids. V lost 6 bases, J lost 2 bases, and 7 bases stayed unmatched. CDR1 and CDR2 (germline): ENHRY, SYGVKD. The CDR3 bases are TGTGCCATCAGCGGGGAGCGGGGGTCCACAGATACGCAGTATTTT. This encodes CAISGERGSTDTQYF.

The V call is TRBV30, the J call TRBJ2-5, with a possible D match to TRBD2 (7 bases). This CDR3 comprises 17 residues. Germline lookup yields CDR1 GTSNPN and CDR2 SVGIG (reference sequence). V gave up 0 bases and J gave up 2 bases, with 19 bases separating them. The CDR3 DNA follows: TGTGCCTGGAGTGTAATGGGGACTGCGGGGGCTCAAGAGACCCAGTACTTC. Translation: CAWSVMGTAGAQETQYF.

The chain is built from TRBV30 and TRBJ2-2, with TRBD1 as a possible D gene (6 bases). The germline V and J ends were trimmed by 5 bases and 0 bases, with 13 bases remaining between them. Germline V gene lookup returns CDR1 GTSNPN and CDR2 SVGIG (reference sequence). This CDR3 has 15 residues. CDR3 residues: CAWGRGNANTGELFF. The DNA for the CDR3 is TGTGCCTGGGGAAGGGGGAACGCGAACACCGGGGAGCTGTTTTTT.

The chain carries TRBV19 and TRBJ1-5; D gene ambiguous. The V gene lost 3 bases and the J gene lost 6 bases, with 9 bases spanning the gap. The CDR3 length is 13 residues. The germline V gene has CDR1 LNHDA and CDR2 SQIVND (reference sequence). CDR3: CASSIVRGQPQHF. DNA of the CDR3: TGTGCCAGTAGTATTGTCCGGGGTCAGCCCCAGCATTTT.

In DNA form, the CDR3 reads TGCGCCAGCAGCCAAGAAGAGATTGGAGATACGCAGTATTTT. It codes for CASSQEEIGDTQYF. The V gene is TRBV4-1, the J gene TRBJ2-3; no reliable D call. The CDR3 runs to 14 residues. Germline lookup yields CDR1 MGHRA and CDR2 YSYEKL. Trimming removed 0 bases at V and 5 bases at J, with 9 bases between.

This clone showed up just a few times. CDR3 in amino acids: CASSQSGLDVYNEQFF. The CDR3 coding sequence is TGTGCCAGCAGTCAATCCGGACTAGACGTTTACAATGAGCAGTTCTTC. This chain connects TRBV27 to TRBJ2-1; TRBD2 matches at 7 bases. The CDR3 has 16 residues. V shed 5 bases, J shed 4 bases, and the junction held 11 bases outside the gene matches. Germline lookup yields CDR1 MNHEY and CDR2 SMNVEV (reference sequence).

The CDR3 loop reads CASSFRTGYEQYF. The CDR3 bases are TGTGCCAGCAGCTTCCGGACAGGCTACGAGCAGTACTTC. The rearrangement links TRBV11-2 to TRBJ2-7; TRBD1 aligns across 7 bases. Germline CDR1 SGHAT, CDR2 FQNNGV. There are 13 residues in the CDR3. The V segment lost 3 bases and the J segment 3 bases; nucleotides outside the gene matches: 2. The complete variable domain, with remaining parts taken from reference TRBV11-2 and TRBJ2-7, reads EAGVAQSPRYKIIEKRQSVAFWCNPISGHATLYWYQQILGQGPKLLIQFQNNGVVDDSQLPKDRFSAERLKGVDSTLKIQPAKLEDSAVYLCASSFRTGYEQYFGPGTRLTVT.

The J gene is TRBJ2-1, the V gene TRBV29-1; weak D call: TRBD2 (5 bases). The CDR3 is 14 residues long. Germline CDR1 SQVTM, CDR2 ANQGSEA. Trimming removed 7 bases from V and 3 bases from J, with 16 bases in between. The CDR3 reads CSGRGTYDYNEQFF. The CDR3 DNA is TGCAGCGGCCGGGGTACTTACGACTACAATGAGCAGTTCTTC.

The chain carries TRBV6-5 and TRBJ2-3; the D gene is possibly TRBD2 (6 bases). This CDR3 is built from 12 residues. With 7 bases removed from V and 6 bases from J, the gap between germline ends came to 11 bases. Germline CDR1 and CDR2: MNHEY and SVGAGI. CDR3 nucleotides: TGTGCCAGCAAGACTAGTGCCGATACGCAGTATTTT. Amino acid sequence: CASKTSADTQYF.